This T cell receptor beta chain was observed in a study of blood T cell repertoires in COVID-19. About the research overall: In each case, the material was cDNA or gDNA derived from T cells, B-cell-depleted T cells, or PBMCs.

Recruitment covered about two dozen US areas and drew participants whose ages spanned about 18 to 89 years. Measured with immunoSEQ multiplex PCR; TCRdb has only the in-frame clones, and not every one. This table has 230,000 or so clones, almost 90% appearing once. The CDR3 runs to 16 residues. The germline gives CDR1 MDHEN, CDR2 SYDVKM. V dropped 8 bases and J dropped 4 bases, with 21 bases sitting between them. This receptor was taken from a woman in her forties or fifties with acute COVID-19. The V and J genes are TRBV28 and TRBJ2-1, with D possibly matching TRBD1 (6 bases). Sequenced sample: PBMCs or T cells enriched from blood (not recorded which). In DNA, the CDR3 is TGTGCCAGCCAGAGGGGGTCCCGGGCACATTACAATGAGCAGTTCTTC. The encoded protein is CASQRGSRAHYNEQFF. Based on the CDR3 plus reference TRBV28 and TRBJ2-1, the full variable domain is DVKVTQSSRYLVKRTGEKVFLECVQDMDHENMFWYRQDPGLGLRLIYFSYDVKMKEKGDIPEGYSVSREKKERFSLILESASTNQTSMYLCASQRGSRAHYNEQFFGPGTRLTVL.